These 25 T cell receptor beta chains originate from one sample sequenced in a study of T cell responses to AZD1222 COVID-19 vaccine. Generated by immunoSEQ multiplex PCR, the TCRdb table keeps only in-frame clones and is missing some. The sample has around 97,000 clones, 90% seen once; the top ten hold about 4.8%. The source was peripheral blood, collected on day 0 of AZD1222 vaccination. The receptor source for this set is an adult in good health.

The rearrangement joins TRBV29-1 to TRBJ1-2; D not certain. Trimming left V 6 bases short and J 8 bases short, with 16 bases between. CDR1 and CDR2 from the germline V gene are SQVTM and ANQGSEA. The CDR3 has 12 residues. The CDR3 nucleotides read TGCAGCGTGTACGCCATGGCGCCGGGCTACACCTTC. This sequence encodes CSVYAMAPGYTF.

This sequence joins TRBV3-1 (or the pseudogene TRBV3-2) and TRBJ2-1; D possibly corresponds to TRBD2 (6 bases). The germline CDR1 and CDR2 sequences are LGHDT and YNNKEL (reference sequence). The CDR3 has 15 amino acids. Trimming left V 6 bases short and J 0 bases short, with 12 bases between. The CDR3 is CASRGDSLSYNEQFF. In DNA form, the CDR3 reads TGTGCCAGCAGGGGGGACTCTCTCTCCTACAATGAGCAGTTCTTC.

This chain uses TRBV9 with TRBJ1-1; maybe TRBD1 (5 bases). This CDR3 region has 13 residues. Germline CDR1 is SGDLS and CDR2 is YYNGEE. V gave up 3 bases and J gave up 12 bases, with 18 bases separating them. The DNA for the CDR3 is TGTGCCAGCAGCGCGGGCCAGTTGGGGGAAACTTTCTTT. Protein product: CASSAGQLGETFF.

The chain is built from TRBV15 and TRBJ1-4; D may be TRBD1 (5 bases). Germline-derived CDR1 and CDR2 are LNHNV and YYDKDF (reference sequence). V was shortened by 1 base and J by 6 bases, with 12 bases between the two germline ends. The length of the CDR3 is 15 residues. CDR3 bases: TGTGCCACCAGCAGAGGACAGCGTGGGGATGAAAAACTGTTTTTT. Amino acids: CATSRGQRGDEKLFF.

The chain carries TRBV18 and TRBJ2-5; a possible D gene is TRBD2 (6 bases). Germline lookup yields CDR1 KGHSH and CDR2 LQKENI. There are 14 residues in the CDR3. The V and J ends lost 3 bases and 4 bases respectively, with 12 bases between them. The CDR3 loop reads CASSPNAGIETQYF. The CDR3 DNA reads TGTGCCAGCTCACCCAACGCGGGAATAGAGACCCAGTACTTC.

The V and J genes are TRBV7-9 and TRBJ2-1; D perhaps matches TRBD2 (5 bases). The CDR3 has 15 residues. Germline CDR1 and CDR2: SEHNR and FQNEAQ (reference sequence). Trimming shortened V by 5 bases and J by 5 bases, and 16 bases separated the two germline ends. Here the CDR3 DNA reads TGTGCCAGCAGCCCCACTACTAGGGCAGACAATGAGCAGTTCTTC. It is translated as CASSPTTRADNEQFF.

The rearrangement joins TRBV4-1 to TRBJ1-2; D perhaps matches TRBD1 (5 bases). Trimming cost V 0 bases and J 3 bases, with 11 bases left between them. CDR1 is MGHRA, CDR2 YSYEKL, per germline. The CDR3 loop spans 15 amino acids. CDR3 nucleotide sequence: TGCGCCAGCAGCCAAGATGGCGGGACCCACTATGGCTACACCTTC. Amino acids: CASSQDGGTHYGYTF.

V usage is TRBV11-2 and J usage is TRBJ2-1, with unresolved D. The CDR3 contains 14 residues. In germline, CDR1 is SGHAT, CDR2 FQNNGV. Deletions cut 4 bases from V and 0 bases from J, with 7 bases between. The CDR3 region has the DNA TGTGCCAGCAGCTCCTATGGCTCCTACAATGAGCAGTTCTTC. This encodes CASSSYGSYNEQFF.

Only a few counts were recorded for this clone. The chain uses TRBV4-2 and TRBJ1-1; a weak D match, TRBD1 (5 bases). The CDR3 has 15 amino acids. The germline V gene encodes CDR1 LGHNA and CDR2 YNFKEQ. The V end was cut by 0 bases, the J end by 3 bases, with 11 bases between. CDR3 sequence (DNA): TGTGCCAGCAGCCAAGAACTCATGGGGGACACTGAAGCTTTCTTT. This sequence encodes CASSQELMGDTEAFF.

The CDR3 DNA follows: TGTGCCAGCAGTCTCCGACTAGCGGGGATAACTTACAATGAGCAGTTCTTC. It is translated as CASSLRLAGITYNEQFF. The rearrangement joins TRBV2 to TRBJ2-1, with 11 positions matching TRBD2. V was clipped by 5 bases and J by 4 bases; unmatched bases: 10. This CDR3 region has 17 residues. The germline CDR1 and CDR2 sequences are SNHLY and FYNNEI.

V and J are TRBV28 and TRBJ1-1, with a tentative D call TRBD1 (5 bases). The germline gives CDR1 MDHEN, CDR2 SYDVKM. CDR3 length equals 14 residues. Trimming took 7 bases from V and 0 from J, leaving 12 bases between them. DNA for the CDR3: TGTGCCAGCATCGGATGGGGGGTGAACACTGAAGCTTTCTTT. It translates to CASIGWGVNTEAFF. Full variable domain (rest looked up from reference TRBV28 and TRBJ1-1): DVKVTQSSRYLVKRTGEKVFLECVQDMDHENMFWYRQDPGLGLRLIYFSYDVKMKEKGDIPEGYSVSREKKERFSLILESASTNQTSMYLCASIGWGVNTEAFFGQGTRLTVV.

The chain couples TRBV9 to TRBJ1-6; TRBD1 matches 7 bases. The ends lost 2 bases at V and 8 bases at J; junction bases unmatched: 7. The CDR3 covers 15 residues. Germline lookup yields CDR1 SGDLS and CDR2 YYNGEE. CDR3 nucleotide sequence: TGTGCCAGCAGCGTTCTGGACAGGCGCGATTCACCCCTCCACTTT. This gives the protein CASSVLDRRDSPLHF.

The V call is TRBV7-8, the J call TRBJ1-6; D remains unclear. The V gene's germline CDR1 is SGHVS and CDR2 FQNEAQ. The CDR3 is made up of 16 amino acids. Trimming stripped 0 bases from V and 1 base from J, with 7 bases between. In nucleotides, the CDR3 is TGTGCCAGCAGCTTAGCGCGGGGTTCCTATAATTCACCCCTCCACTTT. Translating gives CASSLARGSYNSPLHF.

The chain uses TRBV28 and TRBJ1-5; TRBD1 matches 8 bases. Germline CDR1 MDHEN, CDR2 SYDVKM. The V and J ends lost 3 bases and 1 base, in that order; junction bases with no gene match: 14. This CDR3 contains 19 residues. CDR3: CASSFPGQAESMSNQPQHF. CDR3 nucleotides: TGTGCCAGCAGTTTCCCGGGACAGGCGGAAAGTATGAGCAATCAGCCCCAGCATTTT.

As concerns this clone: The junction differs from germline at one of its ends, possibly a read error. J is TRBJ1-5 and V is TRBV5-1; D ambiguous. Per germline, CDR1 SGHRS and CDR2 YFSETQ. The CDR3 loop spans 15 amino acids. The CDR3 here is CASSLLGYSNQPQHF. As DNA, the CDR3 is TGCGCCAGCAGCTTGCTAGGATATAGCAATCAGCCTCAGCATTTT.

This rearrangement joins TRBV28 to TRBJ1-5, with D possibly TRBD1 on 6 matching bases. Trimming removed 10 bases from V and 0 bases from J, with 25 bases in between. This CDR3 has 18 residues. Germline V gives CDR1 MDHEN, CDR2 SYDVKM. The CDR3, as DNA: TGTGCCACCCAAGGAGCAGGGGCCGCTCTGAGTAGCAATCAGCCCCAGCATTTT. This translates into CATQGAGAALSSNQPQHF.

This clone showed up just once. The CDR3 sequence: CASSTQETQYF. The CDR3 DNA follows: TGTGCCAGCTCAACGCAAGAGACCCAGTACTTC. The chain has TRBV18 and TRBJ2-5; D ambiguous. The germline gives CDR1 KGHSH, CDR2 LQKENI. The ends were cut back, 5 bases at V and 2 bases at J, with 3 bases in the middle. This CDR3 comprises 11 residues. The full variable domain, its missing parts supplied by reference TRBV18 and TRBJ2-5, is NAGVMQNPRHLVRRRGQEARLRCSPMKGHSHVYWYRQLPEEGLKFMVYLQKENIIDESGMPKERFSAEFPKEGPSILRIQQVVRGDSAAYFCASSTQETQYFGPGTRLLVL.

This clone showed up just a few times. The chain recombines TRBV19 with TRBJ1-1; D remains unclear. V lost 1 base and J 8 bases, leaving 5 bases between the germline ends. Germline V gives CDR1 LNHDA, CDR2 SQIVND (reference sequence). This CDR3 is 11 amino acids long. DNA for the CDR3: TGTGCCAGTAGTATAGCAGGAGAAGCTTTCTTT. Residues: CASSIAGEAFF.

This chain joins TRBV10-3 and TRBJ2-7; D is unresolved. The CDR3 runs 13 residues. Germline V lookup: CDR1 ENHRY, CDR2 SYGVKD. V lost 8 bases and J 4 bases, leaving 15 bases between the germline ends. The DNA for the CDR3 is TGTGCCATCGCGCCGAGACTTCAATACGAGCAGTACTTC. This encodes CAIAPRLQYEQYF.

The V call is TRBV4-2, the J call TRBJ2-7, with D tentatively TRBD2 (5 bases). V was pared by 5 bases and J by 6 bases, with 17 bases between. Germline V gene lookup returns CDR1 LGHNA and CDR2 YNFKEQ. CDR3 length: 14 residues. This chain's CDR3 is CASSNSREGSEQYF. The CDR3 coding sequence is TGTGCCAGCAGCAATTCCCGGGAAGGCTCCGAGCAGTACTTC.

The V and J genes are TRBV7-9 and TRBJ2-7; 9 bases are a match to TRBD2. The trim removed 3 bases at V and 0 bases at J, leaving 3 bases unmatched. The germline V gene has CDR1 SEHNR and CDR2 FQNEAQ (reference sequence). The CDR3 extends over 15 amino acids. CDR3 coding DNA: TGTGCCAGCAGCTTCGTAGCGGGGGCCTCCTACGAGCAGTACTTC. Its translation: CASSFVAGASYEQYF.

This clone has a count of ten or more. V gene TRBV28 combines with J gene TRBJ1-6, with 8 nucleotides matching TRBD1. There are 14 residues in the CDR3. Unmatched junction bases numbered 5, after V lost 6 bases and J lost 7 bases. Germline V gene sequence: CDR1 MDHEN, CDR2 SYDVKM. The CDR3 reads CASRGGQVNSPLHF. DNA of the CDR3: TGTGCCAGCAGAGGGGGACAGGTCAATTCACCCCTCCACTTT.

V is TRBV6-5 and J is TRBJ2-5; D gene uncertain. The CDR3 loop spans 15 amino acids. With 6 bases removed from V and 3 bases from J, the gap between germline ends came to 17 bases. Germline values: CDR1 MNHEY, CDR2 SVGAGI. The CDR3 region has the DNA TGTGCCAGCAGCCGGCTTCAGGCAGGAGAAGAGACCCAGTACTTC. Translated, it gives CASSRLQAGEETQYF.

The rearrangement joins TRBV7-8 to TRBJ1-2; 7 nucleotides line up with TRBD1. V lost 5 bases, J lost 4 bases, and 19 bases stayed unmatched. The CDR3 totals 18 residues. Germline CDR1 is SGHVS and CDR2 is FQNEAQ. Here the CDR3 reads CASSLIRTGARNPYGYTF. The CDR3 region has the DNA TGTGCCAGCAGCCTCATTCGCACAGGGGCCCGCAACCCCTATGGCTACACCTTC.

The chain links TRBV2 to TRBJ1-5, with D possibly matching TRBD1 (5 bases). Germline V gene lookup returns CDR1 SNHLY and CDR2 FYNNEI. The V end lost 8 bases, the J end lost 4 bases, and 27 bases lay between the germline ends. The CDR3 loop spans 18 amino acids. CDR3 nucleotides: TGTGCCAGCCGCGGGAGGGGTACCGCGAGGCGAATAAATCAGCCCCAGCATTTT. As protein: CASRGRGTARRINQPQHF.